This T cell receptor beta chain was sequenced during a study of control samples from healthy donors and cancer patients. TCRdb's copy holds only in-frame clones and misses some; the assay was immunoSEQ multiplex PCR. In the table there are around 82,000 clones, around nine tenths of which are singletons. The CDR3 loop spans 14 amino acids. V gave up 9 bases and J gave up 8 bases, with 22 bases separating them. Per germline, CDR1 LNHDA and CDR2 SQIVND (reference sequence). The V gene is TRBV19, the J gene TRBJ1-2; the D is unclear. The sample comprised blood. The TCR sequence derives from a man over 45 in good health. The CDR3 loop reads CASRPGPRDGGYTF. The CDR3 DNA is TGTGCCAGCAGACCAGGACCAAGAGACGGGGGCTACACCTTC.